This record covers a single TCR beta chain. Building of the TCR beta libraries involved iRepertoire HTBI primers and Arm-PCR of CDR3 regions. Each CDR3 protein is one row after TCRdb ran MiXCR on the multiplex PCR reads. The table shows 350,000 to 450,000 distinct CDR3 sequences, with around 20% occurring only once. This record belongs to a study of regulatory T cells in long-lasting Graves disease. Time point of the sample: persistent/refractory GD, antithyroid drugs over 5 years with positive TRAb. PBMCs provided the RNA from which the TCR library was made. V was cut by 3 bases and J by 2 bases, with 17 bases left in between. Germline V lookup: CDR1 SGHVS, CDR2 FQNEAQ. CDR3 length: 17 residues.

The chain has TRBV7-8 and TRBJ1-5, with D tentatively TRBD1 (5 bases). Sequencing used peripheral blood mononuclear cells (PBMCs), obtained when the disease was refractory, from a patient treated with antithyroid drugs. This clonotype was obtained from a female donor with Graves disease. This chain's CDR3 is CASSLVGPTKGNQPQHF. The CDR3 nucleotides are TGTGCCAGCAGCTTGGTGGGACCCACGAAGGGCAATCAGCCCCAGCATTTT. Using reference TRBV7-8 and TRBJ1-5 for the parts outside the CDR3, the full variable domain is GAGVSQSPRYKVAKRGQDVALRCDPISGHVSLFWYQQALGQGPEFLTYFQNEAQLDKSGLPSDRFFAERPEGSVSTLKIQRTQQEDSAVYLCASSLVGPTKGNQPQHFGDGTRLSIL.